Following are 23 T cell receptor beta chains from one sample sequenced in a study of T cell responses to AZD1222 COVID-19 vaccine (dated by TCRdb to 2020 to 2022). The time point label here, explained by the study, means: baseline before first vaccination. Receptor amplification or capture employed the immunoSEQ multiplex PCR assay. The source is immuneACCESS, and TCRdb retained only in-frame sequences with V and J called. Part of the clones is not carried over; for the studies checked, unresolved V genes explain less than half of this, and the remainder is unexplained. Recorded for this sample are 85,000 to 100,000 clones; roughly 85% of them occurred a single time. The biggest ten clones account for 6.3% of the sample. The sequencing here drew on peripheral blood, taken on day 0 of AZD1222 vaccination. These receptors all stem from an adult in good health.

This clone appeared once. As DNA, the CDR3 is TGTGCCAGCACCATCGGGGGGACAGAGCCCACAGATACGCAGTATTTT. Amino acid sequence: CASTIGGTEPTDTQYF. V usage is TRBV9 and J usage is TRBJ2-3; D tentatively fits TRBD1 or TRBD2 (7 bases each). V was shortened by 6 bases and J by 2 bases, with 19 bases between the two germline ends. The CDR3 is made up of 16 amino acids. Germline CDR1 and CDR2: SGDLS and YYNGEE.

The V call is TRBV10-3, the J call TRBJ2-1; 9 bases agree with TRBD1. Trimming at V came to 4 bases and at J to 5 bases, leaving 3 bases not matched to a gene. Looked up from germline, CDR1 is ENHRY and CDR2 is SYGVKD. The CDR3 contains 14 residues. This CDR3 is CAISAQGAHNEQFF. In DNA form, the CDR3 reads TGTGCCATCAGTGCACAGGGGGCCCACAATGAGCAGTTCTTC.

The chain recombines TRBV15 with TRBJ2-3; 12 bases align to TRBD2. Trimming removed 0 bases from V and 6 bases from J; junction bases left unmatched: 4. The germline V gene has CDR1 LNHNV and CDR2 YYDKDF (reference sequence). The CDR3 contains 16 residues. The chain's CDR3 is CATSRDLAGGLDTQYF. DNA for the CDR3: TGTGCCACCAGCAGAGATCTAGCGGGAGGGCTCGATACGCAGTATTTT.

CDR3 sequence reads: CASSQGGAVYGYTF. Here the CDR3 DNA reads TGTGCCAGCAGCCAAGGGGGGGCAGTCTATGGCTACACCTTC. This chain uses TRBV3-1 (or the pseudogene TRBV3-2) with TRBJ1-2; TRBD1 might be the D (6 bases). CDR1 and CDR2 from the germline V gene are LGHDT and YNNKEL (reference sequence). The CDR3 sequence is 14 residues long. Trimming took off 1 base at V and 4 bases at J, with 10 bases between the two ends.

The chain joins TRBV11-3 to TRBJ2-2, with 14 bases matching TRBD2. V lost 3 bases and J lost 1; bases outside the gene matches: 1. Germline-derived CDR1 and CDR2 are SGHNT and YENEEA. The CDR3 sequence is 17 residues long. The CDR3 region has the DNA TGTGCCAGCAGCTTCGGACTAGCGGGAGGGAACACCGGGGAGCTGTTTTTT. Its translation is CASSFGLAGGNTGELFF.

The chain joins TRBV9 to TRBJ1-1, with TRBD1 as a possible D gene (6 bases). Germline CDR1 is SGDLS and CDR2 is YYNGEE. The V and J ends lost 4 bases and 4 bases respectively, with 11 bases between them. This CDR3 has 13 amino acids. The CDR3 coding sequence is TGTGCCAGCAGCATCAGAGGGGGCACTGAAGCTTTCTTT. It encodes CASSIRGGTEAFF.

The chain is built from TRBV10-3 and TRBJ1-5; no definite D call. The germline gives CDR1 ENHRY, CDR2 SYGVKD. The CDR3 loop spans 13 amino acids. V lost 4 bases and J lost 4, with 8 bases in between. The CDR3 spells CAISGALNQPQHF. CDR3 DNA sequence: TGTGCCATCAGTGGGGCCCTGAATCAGCCCCAGCATTTT.

CDR3 sequence reads: CASSPETGANSPLHF. The CDR3 DNA reads as TGTGCCAGTAGCCCAGAAACAGGGGCCAATTCACCCCTCCACTTT. The genes are TRBV19 and TRBJ1-6; 7 bases are shared with TRBD1. Germline CDR1 LNHDA, CDR2 SQIVND (reference sequence). V was clipped by 6 bases and J by 7 bases; unmatched bases: 9. CDR3 size: 15 residues.

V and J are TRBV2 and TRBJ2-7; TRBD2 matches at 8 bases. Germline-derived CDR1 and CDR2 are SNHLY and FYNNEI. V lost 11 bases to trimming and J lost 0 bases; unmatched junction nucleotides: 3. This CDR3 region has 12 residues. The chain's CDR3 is CAGGGNSYEQYF. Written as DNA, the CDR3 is TGTGCCGGCGGGGGGAACTCCTACGAGCAGTACTTC.

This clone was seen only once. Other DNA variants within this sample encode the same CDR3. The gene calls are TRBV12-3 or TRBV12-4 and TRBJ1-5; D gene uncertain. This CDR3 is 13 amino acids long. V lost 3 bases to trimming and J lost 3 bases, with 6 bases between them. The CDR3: CASSLSDNQPQHF. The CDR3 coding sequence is TGTGCCAGCAGTTTGAGCGACAATCAGCCCCAGCATTTT.

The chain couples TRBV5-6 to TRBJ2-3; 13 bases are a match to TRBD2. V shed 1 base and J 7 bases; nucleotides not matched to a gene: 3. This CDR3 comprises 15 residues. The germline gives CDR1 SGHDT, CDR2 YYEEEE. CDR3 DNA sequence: TGTGCCAGCAGCTTGACTAGCGGGGGGGCGAATACGCAGTATTTT. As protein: CASSLTSGGANTQYF.

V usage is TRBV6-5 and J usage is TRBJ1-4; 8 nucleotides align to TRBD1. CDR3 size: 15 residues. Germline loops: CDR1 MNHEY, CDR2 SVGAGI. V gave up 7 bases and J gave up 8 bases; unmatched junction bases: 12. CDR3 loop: CASNRPGTGGEKLFF. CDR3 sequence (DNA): TGTGCCAGCAACCGCCCCGGGACAGGAGGAGAAAAACTGTTTTTT.

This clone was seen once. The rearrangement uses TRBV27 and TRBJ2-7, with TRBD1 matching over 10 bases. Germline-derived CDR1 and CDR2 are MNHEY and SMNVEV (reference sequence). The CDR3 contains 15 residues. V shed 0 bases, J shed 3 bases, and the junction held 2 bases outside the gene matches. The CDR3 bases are TGTGCCAGCAGTTTATCTTGGGACAGGGGCTACGAGCAGTACTTC. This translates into CASSLSWDRGYEQYF.

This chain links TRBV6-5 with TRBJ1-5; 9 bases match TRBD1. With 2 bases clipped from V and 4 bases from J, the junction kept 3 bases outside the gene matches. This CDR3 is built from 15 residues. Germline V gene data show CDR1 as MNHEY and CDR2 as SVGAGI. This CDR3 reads CASSYLGQGNQPQHF. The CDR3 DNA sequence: TGTGCCAGCAGTTACCTGGGACAGGGAAATCAGCCCCAGCATTTT.

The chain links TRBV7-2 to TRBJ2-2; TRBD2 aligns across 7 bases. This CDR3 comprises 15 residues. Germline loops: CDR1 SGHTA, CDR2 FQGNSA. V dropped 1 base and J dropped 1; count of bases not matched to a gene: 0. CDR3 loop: CASSLGGRNTGELFF. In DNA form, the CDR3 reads TGTGCCAGCAGCTTAGGCGGGAGGAACACCGGGGAGCTGTTTTTT.

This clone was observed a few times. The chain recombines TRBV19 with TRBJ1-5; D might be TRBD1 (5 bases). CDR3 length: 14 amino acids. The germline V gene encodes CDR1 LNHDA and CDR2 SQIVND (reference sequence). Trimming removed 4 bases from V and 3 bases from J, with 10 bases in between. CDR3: CASSTGRDNQPQHF. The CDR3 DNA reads TGTGCCAGTAGTACGGGACGGGACAATCAGCCCCAGCATTTT.

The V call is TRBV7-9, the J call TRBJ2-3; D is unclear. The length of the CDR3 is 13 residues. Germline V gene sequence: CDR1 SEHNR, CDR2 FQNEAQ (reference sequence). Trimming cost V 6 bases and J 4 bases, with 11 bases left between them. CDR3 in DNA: TGTGCCAGCAGATCGGCTGGGCCAGATACGCAGTATTTT. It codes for CASRSAGPDTQYF.

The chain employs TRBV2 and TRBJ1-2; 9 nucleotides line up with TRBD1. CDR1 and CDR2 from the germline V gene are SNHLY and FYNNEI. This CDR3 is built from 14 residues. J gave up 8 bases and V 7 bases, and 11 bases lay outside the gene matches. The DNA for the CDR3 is TGTGCCAGCAAGCCTGACAGGGGGACGAGAGGCTACACCTTC. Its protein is CASKPDRGTRGYTF. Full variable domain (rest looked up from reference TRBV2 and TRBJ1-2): EPEVTQTPSHQVTQMGQEVILRCVPISNHLYFYWYRQILGQKVEFLVSFYNNEISEKSEIFDDQFSVERPDGSNFTLKIRSTKLEDSAMYFCASKPDRGTRGYTFGSGTRLTVV.

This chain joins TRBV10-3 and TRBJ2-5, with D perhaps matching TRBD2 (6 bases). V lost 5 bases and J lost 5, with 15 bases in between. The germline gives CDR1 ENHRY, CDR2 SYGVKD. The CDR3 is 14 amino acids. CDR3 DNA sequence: TGTGCCATCAGTCCCCCTGGGACTGCGGAGACCCAGTACTTC. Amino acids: CAISPPGTAETQYF.

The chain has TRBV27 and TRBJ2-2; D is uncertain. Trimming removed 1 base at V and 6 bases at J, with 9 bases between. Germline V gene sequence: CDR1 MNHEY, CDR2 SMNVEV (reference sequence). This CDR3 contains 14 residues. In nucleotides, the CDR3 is TGTGCCAGCAGTTTATGGTGGTCAGCCGGGGAGCTGTTTTTT. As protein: CASSLWWSAGELFF.

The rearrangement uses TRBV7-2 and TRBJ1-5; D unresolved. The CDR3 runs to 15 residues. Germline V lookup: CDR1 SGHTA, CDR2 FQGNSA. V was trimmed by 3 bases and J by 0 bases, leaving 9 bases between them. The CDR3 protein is CASSFFKSSNQPQHF. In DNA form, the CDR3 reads TGTGCCAGCAGCTTTTTCAAATCTAGCAATCAGCCCCAGCATTTT.

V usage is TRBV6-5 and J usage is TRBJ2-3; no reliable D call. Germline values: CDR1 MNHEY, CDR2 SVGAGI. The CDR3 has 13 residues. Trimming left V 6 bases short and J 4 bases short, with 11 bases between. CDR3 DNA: TGTGCCAGCAGGAGCCCGCTGGCAGATACGCAGTATTTT. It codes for CASRSPLADTQYF.

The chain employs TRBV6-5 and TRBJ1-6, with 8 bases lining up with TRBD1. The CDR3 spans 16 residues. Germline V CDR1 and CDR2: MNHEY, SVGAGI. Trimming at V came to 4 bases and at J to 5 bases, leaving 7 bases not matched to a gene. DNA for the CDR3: TGTGCCAGCAGTTTAACAGGGGGTGCCGATAATTCACCCCTCCACTTT. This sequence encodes CASSLTGGADNSPLHF.